These 25 T cell receptor beta chains came from one sample sequenced in a study of blood T cell repertoires in COVID-19. TCRdb's table, derived via immunoSEQ multiplex PCR, lists solely in-frame clones and lacks some. In the table there are 200,000 to 250,000 clones, around 81% of which are singletons. The sequenced sample consisted of peripheral blood. The receptors were sampled from a woman in her twenties or thirties who had recovered from COVID-19.

The V call is TRBV7-3, the J call TRBJ2-3; D is unclear. The germline V gene has CDR1 SGHTA and CDR2 FQGTGA. The ends were cut back, 2 bases at V and 8 bases at J, with 17 bases in the middle. CDR3 length: 15 amino acids. The DNA for the CDR3 is TGTGCCAGCAGCTTATCGACTCTAGAAATCGGTACGCAGTATTTT. Its protein product is CASSLSTLEIGTQYF.

The CDR3, as DNA: TGTGCCAGTAGTATATTGAGCGGGCACACAGATACGCAGTATTTT. This sequence encodes CASSILSGHTDTQYF. The chain has TRBV19 and TRBJ2-3, with a weak D call TRBD2 (6 bases). Trimming cost V 2 bases and J 2 bases, with 11 bases left between them. The CDR3 has 15 amino acids. Germline V gene sequence: CDR1 LNHDA, CDR2 SQIVND (reference sequence).

This clone was recorded a few times. This chain connects TRBV5-1 to TRBJ2-1; perhaps TRBD1 as D (6 bases). V lost 5 bases and J 5 bases, leaving 14 bases between the germline ends. This CDR3 has 14 amino acids. Germline CDR1 and CDR2: SGHRS and YFSETQ. The CDR3 DNA follows: TGCGCCAGCAGAGGTGGTGGGGGCCACAATGAGCAGTTCTTC. Protein: CASRGGGGHNEQFF.

The chain recombines TRBV4-2 with TRBJ1-3; unclear D gene. V was cut by 4 bases and J by 1 base, with 11 bases left in between. CDR1 and CDR2 (germline): LGHNA, YNFKEQ. This CDR3 is built from 15 residues. DNA of the CDR3: TGTGCCAGCAGCCGGACGGGAGATTCTGGAAACACCATATATTTT. Its protein is CASSRTGDSGNTIYF.

This chain connects TRBV28 to TRBJ2-1; TRBD2 aligns across 8 bases. With 3 bases clipped from V and 10 bases from J, the junction kept 11 bases outside the gene matches. The CDR3 runs to 15 residues. Looked up from germline, CDR1 is MDHEN and CDR2 is SYDVKM. The CDR3: CASSFGGSGGREQFF. CDR3 bases: TGTGCCAGCAGTTTTGGCGGATCGGGAGGGAGGGAGCAGTTCTTC.

The chain couples TRBV3-1 (or the pseudogene TRBV3-2) to TRBJ2-2, with 9 bases fitting TRBD2. Germline trimming cut 1 base from V and 3 bases from J; bases unmatched to any gene: 12. Germline values: CDR1 LGHDT, CDR2 YNNKEL (reference sequence). The CDR3 length is 19 residues. CDR3 in DNA: TGTGCCAGCAGCCAAGTAGATTGGACTAGCGCAGCGGACACCGGGGAGCTGTTTTTT. It specifies CASSQVDWTSAADTGELFF.

This clone showed up just a few times. The chain links TRBV6-6 to TRBJ2-1, with TRBD2 identical over 8 bases. J was trimmed by 1 base and V by 4 bases; bases with no gene match: 3. The CDR3 is 15 residues long. Germline V gene sequence: CDR1 MNHNY, CDR2 SVGAGI (reference sequence). CDR3 sequence: CASSLTGGSYNEQFF. In nucleotides, the CDR3 is TGTGCCAGCAGTTTAACGGGAGGGTCCTACAATGAGCAGTTCTTC.

This sequence joins TRBV30 and TRBJ2-3; 8 positions agree with TRBD2. After removal of 0 bases from V and 4 bases from J, the junction contained 6 bases not matched to a gene. In germline, CDR1 is GTSNPN, CDR2 SVGIG (reference sequence). CDR3 length equals 15 residues. The CDR3 sequence is CAWSVAGEGADTQYF. The CDR3 DNA sequence: TGTGCCTGGAGTGTAGCGGGAGAGGGGGCAGATACGCAGTATTTT.

As regards this clone: Different DNA sequences within this sample yield the same CDR3. The V call is TRBV30, the J call TRBJ1-4; TRBD1 might be the D (6 bases). V lost 5 bases to trimming and J lost 4 bases, with 11 bases between them. The CDR3 is made up of 13 amino acids. Per germline, CDR1 GTSNPN and CDR2 SVGIG (reference sequence). CDR3 DNA sequence: TGTGCCTGGTCACAGGGTGTTAATGAAAAACTGTTTTTT. It encodes CAWSQGVNEKLFF.

The chain is built from TRBV7-9 and TRBJ2-2, with a possible D match to TRBD2 (7 bases). Per the germline V gene, CDR1 is SEHNR and CDR2 is FQNEAQ (reference sequence). The CDR3 totals 17 residues. Between the trimmed V and J ends, which lost 5 bases and 8 bases, there was a span of 24 bases. This CDR3 is CASSLLRGAGAAGELFF. The CDR3 DNA follows: TGTGCCAGCAGCCTCCTCCGGGGGGCGGGAGCGGCGGGGGAGCTGTTTTTT.

The V gene is TRBV9, the J gene TRBJ2-7; D perhaps matches TRBD1 (6 bases). CDR3 length: 14 residues. Trimming left V 0 bases short and J 4 bases short, with 11 bases between. The germline gives CDR1 SGDLS, CDR2 YYNGEE. CDR3 in amino acids: CASSVAGTQYEQYF. The CDR3 DNA is TGTGCCAGCAGCGTAGCCGGGACACAGTACGAGCAGTACTTC.

The chain links TRBV30 to TRBJ2-3; weak D call: TRBD1 (5 bases). Looked up from germline, CDR1 is GTSNPN and CDR2 is SVGIG (reference sequence). V lost 1 base and J lost 1, with 9 bases in between. The CDR3 has 14 residues. Here the CDR3 DNA reads TGTGCCTGGAGTGAGGGGTGGGGCACAGATACGCAGTATTTT. Protein sequence: CAWSEGWGTDTQYF.

CDR3 sequence: CASSQDPLTSGRWADTQYF. The CDR3 DNA is TGTGCCAGCAGCCAAGACCCACTTACTAGCGGGAGGTGGGCAGATACGCAGTATTTT. The V gene is TRBV4-2, the J gene TRBJ2-3, with 12 nucleotides matching TRBD2. Germline CDR1 reads LGHNA; CDR2 reads YNFKEQ. Trimming removed 0 bases from V and 4 bases from J; junction bases left unmatched: 11. The CDR3 extends over 19 amino acids.

The V gene is TRBV6-6, the J gene TRBJ1-3; 7 nucleotides line up with TRBD1. The CDR3 consists of 18 residues. J gave up 0 bases and V 5 bases, and 13 bases lay outside the gene matches. CDR1 and CDR2 (germline): MNHNY, SVGAGI (reference sequence). The CDR3 region has the DNA TGTGCCAGCAGTCCCGGACGATGGACAGGTAGCTCTGGAAACACCATATATTTT. Protein sequence: CASSPGRWTGSSGNTIYF.

This chain joins TRBV5-1 and TRBJ1-5; the D gene is possibly TRBD1 (6 bases). V gave up 3 bases and J gave up 6 bases, with 13 bases separating them. The CDR3 has 14 amino acids. Germline lookup yields CDR1 SGHRS and CDR2 YFSETQ. CDR3 sequence (DNA): TGCGCCAGCAGCTCTGGGGGCGCGGGTCAGCCCCAGCATTTT. Translation: CASSSGGAGQPQHF.

The chain combines TRBV9 with TRBJ2-7; 10 nucleotides align to TRBD2. Trimming took 0 bases from V and 5 from J; bases not matched to a gene: 2. The CDR3 consists of 14 residues. Germline CDR1 is SGDLS and CDR2 is YYNGEE. CDR3 bases: TGTGCCAGCAGCGTAGGGCTAGCGGGAGACGAGCAGTACTTC. Protein: CASSVGLAGDEQYF.

The chain links TRBV29-1 to TRBJ1-1, with D possibly being TRBD1 (5 bases). Germline assignment: CDR1 SQVTM and CDR2 ANQGSEA. This CDR3 has 12 amino acids. Trimming cost V 4 bases and J 2 bases, with 8 bases left between them. This chain's CDR3 is CSVVRTNTEAFF. The CDR3 coding sequence is TGCAGCGTTGTAAGGACAAACACTGAAGCTTTCTTT. Drawing the rest from reference TRBV29-1 and TRBJ1-1, the complete variable domain is SAVISQKPSRDICQRGTSLTIQCQVDSQVTMMFWYRQQPGQSLTLIATANQGSEATYESGFVIDKFPISRPNLTFSTLTVSNMSPEDSSIYLCSVVRTNTEAFFGQGTRLTVV.

This chain links TRBV6-6 with TRBJ1-1; D possibly corresponds to TRBD1 (6 bases). This CDR3 contains 12 residues. Germline CDR1 MNHNY, CDR2 SVGAGI (reference sequence). With 5 bases removed from V and 5 bases from J, the gap between germline ends came to 9 bases. The CDR3 bases are TGTGCCAGCAGTCAGGGGAAAACTGAAGCTTTCTTT. It encodes CASSQGKTEAFF.

V gene TRBV4-2 combines with J gene TRBJ1-5, with unresolved D. Germline loops: CDR1 LGHNA, CDR2 YNFKEQ. The length of the CDR3 is 15 residues. Trimming pared 0 bases from V and 3 bases from J, leaving 9 bases between. The CDR3 protein is CASSQDIRSNQPQHF. DNA of the CDR3: TGTGCCAGCAGCCAAGATATCCGGTCCAATCAGCCCCAGCATTTT.

This clone was detected a few times. The rearrangement links TRBV27 to TRBJ1-5, with unresolved D. The CDR3 is 13 residues long. CDR1 and CDR2 (germline): MNHEY, SMNVEV (reference sequence). V was pared by 0 bases and J by 6 bases, with 6 bases between. For the CDR3, the DNA is TGTGCCAGCAGTTTATCTGGGCTTCAGCCCCAGCATTTT. Its protein is CASSLSGLQPQHF.

The J gene is TRBJ1-4, the V gene TRBV6-5; TRBD1 matches at 10 bases. Per germline, CDR1 MNHEY and CDR2 SVGAGI. This CDR3 is 13 amino acids long. V lost 4 bases and J lost 7; bases outside the gene matches: 0. DNA for the CDR3: TGTGCCAGCAGTTGGGACAGGGGTGAAAAACTGTTTTTT. As protein: CASSWDRGEKLFF.

This clone has a single count. Different DNA sequences within this sample yield the same CDR3. The CDR3 DNA sequence: TGCGCCAGCAGCTTGGCCGGGGATACGCAGTATTTT. It yields the protein CASSLAGDTQYF. This chain uses TRBV5-1 with TRBJ2-3; D gene ambiguous. Trimming pared 0 bases from V and 6 bases from J, leaving 5 bases between. The germline gives CDR1 SGHRS, CDR2 YFSETQ. This CDR3 is built from 12 residues. The full variable domain, in which reference TRBV5-1 and TRBJ2-3 provide the parts outside the CDR3, is KAGVTQTPRYLIKTRGQQVTLSCSPISGHRSVSWYQQTPGQGLQFLFEYFSETQRNKGNFPGRFSGRQFSNSRSEMNVSTLELGDSALYLCASSLAGDTQYFGPGTRLTVL.

The CDR3 here is CASSEWGGYNEQFF. The CDR3 DNA sequence: TGTGCCAGCAGTGAATGGGGGGGCTACAATGAGCAGTTCTTC. The chain uses TRBV6-1 and TRBJ2-1, with 7 bases lining up with TRBD2. J gave up 3 bases and V 2 bases, and 1 base lay outside the gene matches. CDR1 and CDR2 from the germline V gene are MNHNS and SASEGT. The CDR3 has 14 residues.

The chain links TRBV9 to TRBJ2-1; 11 bases are shared with TRBD2. The germline V gene encodes CDR1 SGDLS and CDR2 YYNGEE. The CDR3 length is 17 residues. Germline trimming cut 4 bases from V and 0 bases from J; bases unmatched to any gene: 6. Here the CDR3 DNA reads TGTGCCAGCAGCTCGGGACTAGCGGAAGGCTCCTACAATGAGCAGTTCTTC. This translates into CASSSGLAEGSYNEQFF.

The chain recombines TRBV5-1 with TRBJ1-3; D is ambiguous. The CDR3 has 12 amino acids. In germline, CDR1 is SGHRS, CDR2 YFSETQ. Deletions cut 8 bases from V and 1 base from J, with 7 bases between. The CDR3, as DNA: TGCGCCAGGATAGCTTCTGGAAACACCATATATTTT. This gives the protein CARIASGNTIYF.